This T cell receptor (beta chain) was identified in a study of cytomegalovirus exposure and HLA in healthy donors. Study-wide points: There were some public TCRs occurring in many donors, but most TCR sequences were rare.

PCR involved 60 Vbeta and 13 Jbeta primers. Sequencing was performed with immunoSEQ multiplex PCR; in TCRdb, only in-frame clones are kept and a portion is missing. Here the sample spans under 150,000 clones, roughly four fifths being singletons. As concerns this clone: The antigen is undetermined.

This CDR3 has 16 amino acids. This clonotype was obtained from a woman in her 50s in good health and CMV-seronegative. Sequencing used PBMCs. V is TRBV21-1 and J is TRBJ1-1. TRBV21-1 is deemed a pseudogene. The CDR3 bases are TGTGCCAGCAGAGAGGCGAACGGGGAAATGAACACTGAAGCTTTCTTT. Translating gives CASREANGEMNTEAFF.